The clone carrying this TCR beta chain was detected only a few times. Antigen unknown. The table came from immunoSEQ multiplex PCR; TCRdb's copy has only in-frame clones and leaves some out. The repertoire holds hundreds of thousands of clones, around nine tenths seen once, with 2.6% in the top ten. The source of the sample is a study of cytomegalovirus exposure and HLA in healthy donors. General study points: The TCR clusters that emerged in the first cohort tended, a later analysis found, to co-occur in the 110 or so validation repertoires.

Among the 110 or so subjects of the validation cohort, separate from the approximately 670-subject first cohort, were the donors. The V and J ends lost 0 bases and 7 bases respectively, with 13 bases between them. The CDR3 has 15 amino acids. The germline CDR1 and CDR2 sequences are SGDLS and YYNGEE. Sequencing was done on a sample of PBMCs. The genes are TRBV9 and TRBJ2-2; D is unclear. This clonotype was sampled from a man aged 18 to 29 in good health and CMV-seronegative. As DNA, the CDR3 is TGTGCCAGCAGCGTAGCCGCGTTAACGTTCGGGGAGCTGTTTTTT. Residues: CASSVAALTFGELFF.